These T cell receptor beta chains were read from a single sample in a study of technical replicates of blood from a few donors. The protocol was immunoSEQ multiplex PCR, while the TCRdb copy is restricted to in-frame clones and leaves out a portion. Among about 94,000 clones listed, around 95% were seen once. The sample taken for sequencing was T cells isolated from PBMCs. The origin of the receptors is a human donor in good health. CDR3s include the opening cysteine and the closing phenylalanine or tryptophan. A D gene is named only where the DNA matches it firmly. The size of a clone is reported for some rows only, either as once, few or many, or as a class for expanded clones.

J gene: TRBJ1-1; V gene: TRBV7-9; clone size: -; D gene: -; CDR3 protein: CASSLGGELNTEAFF; CDR3 DNA: TGTGCCAGCAGCTTAGGGGGCGAATTGAACACTGAAGCTTTCTTT
J gene: TRBJ1-2; V gene: TRBV6-6; clone size: -; D gene: TRBD1; CDR3 protein: CASSYGVTGGNGYTF; CDR3 DNA: TGTGCCAGCAGTTACGGCGTCACAGGGGGCAATGGCTACACCTTC
J gene: TRBJ1-2; V gene: TRBV19; clone size: few; D gene: TRBD1; CDR3 protein: CASSISAGGTSGYTF; CDR3 DNA: TGTGCCAGTAGTATTTCTGCAGGGGGCACAAGTGGCTACACCTTC
J gene: TRBJ2-2; V gene: TRBV5-5; clone size: -; D gene: TRBD1; CDR3 protein: CASSLTPGQLTGELFF; CDR3 DNA: TGTGCCAGCAGCTTAACTCCGGGACAGCTCACCGGGGAGCTGTTTTTT
J gene: TRBJ2-5; V gene: TRBV10-1; clone size: -; D gene: TRBD2; CDR3 protein: CASSEKRGVQETQYF; CDR3 DNA: TGCGCCAGCAGTGAGAAGCGGGGGGTCCAAGAGACCCAGTACTTC
J gene: TRBJ2-5; V gene: TRBV27; clone size: -; D gene: TRBD2; CDR3 protein: CASSSLAALGETQYF; CDR3 DNA: TGTGCCAGCAGTTCTCTAGCGGCACTTGGGGAGACCCAGTACTTC
J gene: TRBJ2-7; V gene: TRBV5-5; clone size: -; D gene: TRBD2; CDR3 protein: CASSLAERPSGRGFYEQYF; CDR3 DNA: TGTGCCAGCAGCTTGGCCGAACGCCCTAGCGGGAGGGGTTTCTACGAGCAGTACTTC
J gene: TRBJ1-5; V gene: TRBV28; clone size: -; D gene: -; CDR3 protein: CASSLQGYSNQPQHF; CDR3 DNA: TGTGCCAGCAGTTTACAGGGGTATAGCAATCAGCCCCAGCATTTT
J gene: TRBJ2-1; V gene: TRBV28; clone size: -; D gene: TRBD2; CDR3 protein: CASSVTSGRVNEQFF; CDR3 DNA: TGTGCCAGCAGTGTTACTAGCGGGAGGGTGAATGAGCAGTTCTTC
J gene: TRBJ2-3; V gene: TRBV6-5; clone size: -; D gene: -; CDR3 protein: CATRNSPGTDTQYF; CDR3 DNA: TGTGCCACCCGAAATTCCCCAGGGACAGATACGCAGTATTTT
J gene: TRBJ1-4; V gene: TRBV5-1; clone size: -; D gene: -; CDR3 protein: CASSPRPGGDEKLFF; CDR3 DNA: TGCGCCAGCAGCCCACGGCCGGGAGGGGATGAAAAACTGTTTTTT
J gene: TRBJ2-3; V gene: TRBV2; clone size: -; D gene: TRBD2; CDR3 protein: CASSEQTSGVGNTQYF; CDR3 DNA: TGTGCCAGCAGTGAACAGACTAGCGGGGTGGGGAATACGCAGTATTTT
J gene: TRBJ2-7; V gene: TRBV5-6; clone size: -; D gene: -; CDR3 protein: CASSTGQRAYEQYF; CDR3 DNA: TGTGCCAGCAGCACGGGACAGCGGGCCTACGAGCAGTACTTC
J gene: TRBJ2-1; V gene: TRBV5-4; clone size: -; D gene: TRBD2; CDR3 protein: CASSLGSGRADEQFF; CDR3 DNA: TGTGCCAGCAGCTTGGGCAGCGGGAGGGCCGATGAGCAGTTCTTC
J gene: TRBJ1-5; V gene: TRBV6-1; clone size: -; D gene: -; CDR3 protein: CASSKPGGQPQHF; CDR3 DNA: TGTGCCAGCAGTAAACCCGGAGGTCAGCCCCAGCATTTT
J gene: TRBJ1-1; V gene: TRBV12-5; clone size: -; D gene: TRBD1; CDR3 protein: CASGLSPRTGREAFF; CDR3 DNA: TGTGCTAGTGGTTTATCGCCGCGGACAGGGAGAGAGGCTTTCTTT
J gene: TRBJ2-7; V gene: TRBV6-5; clone size: -; D gene: TRBD1; CDR3 protein: CASRLQGPVYEQYF; CDR3 DNA: TGTGCCAGTCGTCTACAGGGGCCGGTCTACGAGCAGTACTTC
J gene: TRBJ2-5; V gene: TRBV28; clone size: once; D gene: TRBD1; CDR3 protein: CASSPGGQVETQYF; CDR3 DNA: TGTGCCAGCAGCCCTGGGGGACAGGTAGAGACCCAGTACTTC
J gene: TRBJ1-4; V gene: TRBV6-1; clone size: -; D gene: TRBD1; CDR3 protein: CASRYRGLDEKLFF; CDR3 DNA: TGTGCCAGCAGGTACAGGGGGCTGGATGAAAAACTGTTTTTT
J gene: TRBJ1-2; V gene: TRBV6-1; clone size: -; D gene: -; CDR3 protein: CASSDSGGSDGYTF; CDR3 DNA: TGTGCCAGCAGTGATTCAGGAGGGTCAGACGGCTACACCTTC
J gene: TRBJ2-7; V gene: TRBV5-4; clone size: -; D gene: TRBD2; CDR3 protein: CASSLVGGIPPYEQYF; CDR3 DNA: TGTGCCAGCAGCTTGGTGGGGGGGATACCTCCCTACGAGCAGTACTTC
J gene: TRBJ2-5; V gene: TRBV29-1; clone size: -; D gene: TRBD1; CDR3 protein: CSVNQPQDRAGETQYF; CDR3 DNA: TGCAGCGTTAACCAACCCCAAGACAGGGCTGGTGAGACCCAGTACTTC
J gene: TRBJ2-1; V gene: TRBV5-1; clone size: -; D gene: -; CDR3 protein: CASSLSTDYNEQFF; CDR3 DNA: TGCGCCAGCAGCTTATCGACAGATTACAATGAGCAGTTCTTC
J gene: TRBJ1-4; V gene: TRBV6-6; clone size: -; D gene: -; CDR3 protein: CASSRLTGTTNEKLFF; CDR3 DNA: TGTGCCAGCAGCCGGCTGACAGGCACAACTAATGAAAAACTGTTTTTT
J gene: TRBJ1-2; V gene: TRBV14; clone size: -; D gene: TRBD1; CDR3 protein: CASSQVGQGAFGYTF; CDR3 DNA: TGTGCCAGCAGCCAAGTGGGACAGGGGGCTTTTGGCTACACCTTC
J gene: TRBJ2-7; V gene: TRBV28; clone size: -; D gene: TRBD1; CDR3 protein: CASSRDSSYEQYF; CDR3 DNA: TGTGCCAGCAGTAGGGACAGCTCCTACGAGCAGTACTTC
J gene: TRBJ2-7; V gene: TRBV28; clone size: -; D gene: TRBD2; CDR3 protein: CASRTGVIAGQYF; CDR3 DNA: TGTGCCAGCAGAACCGGGGTGATAGCGGGGCAGTACTTC
J gene: TRBJ1-5; V gene: TRBV6-4; clone size: -; D gene: TRBD1; CDR3 protein: CASKIQGSNQPQHF; CDR3 DNA: TGTGCCAGCAAAATACAGGGGAGCAATCAGCCCCAGCATTTT
J gene: TRBJ1-4; V gene: TRBV30; clone size: -; D gene: -; CDR3 protein: CAWSVLGTLNEKLFF; CDR3 DNA: TGTGCCTGGAGTGTACTTGGGACTTTAAATGAAAAACTGTTTTTT
J gene: TRBJ1-2; V gene: TRBV29-1; clone size: -; D gene: -; CDR3 protein: CSVERVGGFGYTF; CDR3 DNA: TGCAGCGTTGAACGGGTAGGGGGTTTCGGCTACACCTTC
J gene: TRBJ2-1; V gene: TRBV6-5; clone size: once; D gene: TRBD2; CDR3 protein: CASSSGTTVYNEQFF; CDR3 DNA: TGTGCCAGCAGTTCCGGGACTACCGTCTACAATGAGCAGTTCTTC
J gene: TRBJ1-5; V gene: TRBV28; clone size: -; D gene: -; CDR3 protein: CASSPSTYSNQPQHF; CDR3 DNA: TGTGCCAGCAGCCCTAGTACCTATAGCAATCAGCCCCAGCATTTT
J gene: TRBJ2-7; V gene: TRBV27; clone size: -; D gene: TRBD1; CDR3 protein: CASSPGTGGNEQYF; CDR3 DNA: TGTGCCAGCAGTCCGGGGACAGGGGGGAACGAGCAGTACTTC
J gene: TRBJ1-1; V gene: TRBV6-4; clone size: -; D gene: -; CDR3 protein: CASSLMPGATEAFF; CDR3 DNA: TGTGCCAGCAGCCTGATGCCGGGAGCCACTGAAGCTTTCTTT
J gene: TRBJ2-7; V gene: TRBV9; clone size: -; D gene: TRBD2; CDR3 protein: CASSVGVGPSSGRIDEQYF; CDR3 DNA: TGTGCCAGCAGCGTAGGAGTAGGTCCCTCAAGCGGGAGAATCGACGAGCAGTACTTC
J gene: TRBJ2-1; V gene: TRBV11-3; clone size: -; D gene: TRBD2; CDR3 protein: CASSSSGSSYNEQFF; CDR3 DNA: TGTGCCAGCAGCAGCAGCGGGAGCTCCTACAATGAGCAGTTCTTC
J gene: TRBJ1-1; V gene: TRBV11-2; clone size: -; D gene: -; CDR3 protein: CASRLLAGEAFF; CDR3 DNA: TGTGCCAGCAGGCTGCTGGCGGGTGAAGCTTTCTTT
J gene: TRBJ2-7; V gene: TRBV19; clone size: -; D gene: TRBD2; CDR3 protein: CASSIIGGGSYEQYF; CDR3 DNA: TGTGCCAGTAGTATTATCGGCGGGGGGTCCTACGAGCAGTACTTC
J gene: TRBJ2-5; V gene: TRBV6-5; clone size: -; D gene: TRBD2; CDR3 protein: CATAKGSSGTQYF; CDR3 DNA: TGTGCCACCGCTAAAGGATCTAGCGGGACCCAGTACTTC
J gene: TRBJ1-5; V gene: TRBV6-6; clone size: -; D gene: TRBD1; CDR3 protein: CASSANRGEQPQHF; CDR3 DNA: TGTGCCAGCAGCGCGAACAGGGGAGAACAGCCCCAGCATTTT
J gene: TRBJ1-2; V gene: TRBV28; clone size: -; D gene: TRBD1; CDR3 protein: CASSLNPGQGTYGYTF; CDR3 DNA: TGTGCCAGCAGTTTAAACCCTGGACAGGGAACTTATGGCTACACCTTC
J gene: TRBJ2-3; V gene: TRBV7-3; clone size: -; D gene: TRBD2; CDR3 protein: CASSPTTGLAADTQYF; CDR3 DNA: TGTGCCAGCAGCCCGACCACTGGACTAGCCGCAGATACGCAGTATTTT
J gene: TRBJ2-5; V gene: TRBV28; clone size: -; D gene: TRBD1; CDR3 protein: CASSSYTWTGLQETQYF; CDR3 DNA: TGTGCCAGCAGTTCCTATACCTGGACAGGGCTCCAAGAGACCCAGTACTTC
J gene: TRBJ2-1; V gene: TRBV19; clone size: -; D gene: -; CDR3 protein: CASSILQYRSRDEQFF; CDR3 DNA: TGTGCCAGTAGTATATTACAGTATAGGTCTCGTGATGAGCAGTTCTTC
J gene: TRBJ2-1; V gene: TRBV4-1; clone size: -; D gene: TRBD2; CDR3 protein: CASSQVGSGGAYEQFF; CDR3 DNA: TGCGCCAGCAGCCAAGTAGGTAGCGGGGGGGCGTATGAGCAGTTCTTC